Only a few counts were recorded for the clone carrying this TCR beta chain. Its specificity is not known. TCRdb recomputed calls from the 5' RACE reads with MiXCR, one row per CDR3 protein. The sample records under 500,000 distinct CDR3 sequences, over 11% being singletons. This sample stems from a study of identical twins. Whole-study results and caveats: Cord blood beta clonotypes present at high abundance carried fewer insertions; no such pattern appeared in memory repertoires. Analyses of zero insertions could, in part, be confounded by invariant MAIT and iNKT cells. Sequences that were beta out-of-frame showed weaker excess twin sharing.

The data were also submitted as part of a second study, on yellow fever vaccine responses in identical twins. That source reports: Twins reportedly showed a vaccine T cell response that seemed partly convergent and partly personalized.

Material: CD4+ T cells sorted from blood. The clonotype comes from a woman younger than 35 in good health.

In nucleotides, the CDR3 is TGTGCCAGCAGAGAACGGAGCTCTGGGGCCAACGTCCTGACTTTC. It codes for CASRERSSGANVLTF. The rearrangement joins TRBV2 to TRBJ2-6; D unclear. The V end was cut by 6 bases, the J end by 0 bases, with 9 bases between. This CDR3 comprises 15 residues. Germline CDR1 reads SNHLY; CDR2 reads FYNNEI.